Below are 21 T cell receptor beta chains sequenced from a single sample in a study of blood T cells in healthy people across ages. Next came a second PCR, run for about 7 to 12 cycles, which used a sample-barcoded 5' primer along with a J-beta primer mix. TCRdb itself ran the 5' RACE reads through MiXCR, one entry per CDR3 protein. The profile covers hundreds of thousands of distinct CDR3 sequences, with roughly 26% appearing a single time and 17% taken by the ten largest. The source material was blood. These receptors all stem from a woman at least 80 years old in good health.

This clonotype has only a few counts. The chain couples TRBV12-3 or TRBV12-4 to TRBJ1-2, with D possibly matching TRBD1 (5 bases). With 8 bases removed from V and 6 bases from J, the gap between germline ends came to 19 bases. The CDR3 has 14 residues. CDR3 sequence reads: CASGALQGLNGYTF. CDR3 DNA sequence: TGTGCCAGCGGTGCCCTCCAGGGATTGAATGGCTACACCTTC.

This sequence joins TRBV7-8 and TRBJ2-7; 11 nucleotides match TRBD1. The J segment lost 2 bases and the V segment lost 3 bases, leaving 3 bases of the junction unmatched. Germline values: CDR1 SGHVS, CDR2 FQNEAQ. The CDR3 is made up of 15 amino acids. CDR3 nucleotide sequence: TGTGCCAGCAGCTTCGGGACAGGGGGGGCCTACGAGCAGTACTTC. It codes for CASSFGTGGAYEQYF.

There are many counts of this clonotype. The chain carries TRBV7-2 and TRBJ2-4, with a possible D match to TRBD1 (6 bases). The length of the CDR3 is 17 residues. Trimming took 1 base from V and 0 from J, leaving 13 bases between them. Per the germline V gene, CDR1 is SGHTA and CDR2 is FQGNSA. The DNA for the CDR3 is TGTGCCAGCAGCTTAGGCCCCAGGGGTTTAGCCAAAAACATTCAGTACTTC. It translates to CASSLGPRGLAKNIQYF.

This clonotype was recorded many times. J is TRBJ2-5 and V is TRBV14; D is uncertain. This CDR3 comprises 13 residues. In germline, CDR1 is SGHDN, CDR2 FVKESK. V lost 0 bases to trimming and J lost 7 bases, with 9 bases between them. The CDR3 bases are TGTGCCAGCAGCCAAGAAGCCTCGGGGACCCAGTACTTC. Amino acid sequence: CASSQEASGTQYF.

This clonotype was recorded at least ten times. The chain employs TRBV12-3 or TRBV12-4 and TRBJ2-4; 7 bases line up with TRBD1. The CDR3 loop spans 16 amino acids. V trimming: 6 bases; J trimming: 8 bases; junction bases outside the gene matches: 16. The CDR3 loop is CASSPTKRQGGDIQYF. Written as DNA, the CDR3 is TGTGCCAGCAGCCCTACCAAGCGACAGGGCGGTGACATTCAGTACTTC.

The chain is built from TRBV3-1 and TRBJ2-3, with a weak D call TRBD2 (7 bases). Germline CDR1 LGHDT, CDR2 YNNKEL (reference sequence). V lost 3 bases to trimming and J lost 4 bases, with 14 bases between them. The CDR3 length is 15 residues. The CDR3 loop reads CASSQRGLMADTQYF. The CDR3 region has the DNA TGTGCCAGCAGCCAGCGGGGGCTAATGGCAGATACGCAGTATTTT.

A few counts support this clonotype. The chain has TRBV30 and TRBJ2-7; 8 bases are shared with TRBD2. The CDR3 loop spans 12 amino acids. Trimming removed 1 base from V and 7 bases from J; junction bases left unmatched: 3. Germline V lookup: CDR1 GTSNPN, CDR2 SVGIG (reference sequence). CDR3 sequence: CAWSASGSEQYF. The CDR3 nucleotides are TGTGCCTGGAGTGCAAGCGGGAGTGAGCAGTACTTC.

A note on this clonotype: A much larger clone lies one base from this, so it may be a read error. V is TRBV7-9 and J is TRBJ1-6; TRBD1 matches at 7 bases. The CDR3 contains 15 residues. The germline V gene has CDR1 SEHNR and CDR2 FQNEAQ (reference sequence). The J segment lost 11 bases and the V segment lost 5 bases, leaving 12 bases of the junction unmatched. CDR3 DNA sequence: TGTGCCAGCAGCAAATCGACAGGGAACCATCCACCCCTCCACTTT. Protein sequence: CASSKSTGNHPPLHF.

This rearrangement joins TRBV7-2 to TRBJ1-2; the D is unclear. Per germline, CDR1 SGHTA and CDR2 FQGNSA. CDR3 length: 11 amino acids. V was clipped by 1 base and J by 11 bases, with 8 bases between them. CDR3 DNA: TGTGCCAGCAGCTTAGGTGGGCTTTACACCTTC. Encoded protein: CASSLGGLYTF. Using reference TRBV7-2 and TRBJ1-2 for the parts outside the CDR3, the full variable domain is GAGVSQSPSNKVTEKGKDVELRCDPISGHTALYWYRQSLGQGLEFLIYFQGNSAPDKSGLPSDRFSAERTGGSVSTLTIQRTQQEDSAVYLCASSLGGLYTFGSGTRLTVV.

Many counts were recorded for this clonotype. The chain is built from TRBV27 and TRBJ2-7; 7 nucleotides line up with TRBD2. Looked up from germline, CDR1 is MNHEY and CDR2 is SMNVEV (reference sequence). The CDR3 has 15 amino acids. The V gene end was trimmed by 2 bases and the J gene end by 6 bases; junction bases not matched to a gene: 10. Here the CDR3 DNA reads TGTGCCAGCAGTTTAGGGGCGCAGGGAGGGGCCGAGCAGTACTTC. Amino acid sequence: CASSLGAQGGAEQYF.

This clonotype occurred many times. CDR3 protein: CSVTMGGNQETQYF. CDR3 DNA sequence: TGCAGCGTGACTATGGGGGGAAATCAAGAGACCCAGTACTTC. V gene TRBV29-1 combines with J gene TRBJ2-5; a possible D gene is TRBD2 (6 bases). The CDR3 consists of 14 residues. V shed 6 bases and J shed 2 bases, with 16 bases lying between them. CDR1 and CDR2 from the germline V gene are SQVTM and ANQGSEA.

The V gene is TRBV6-5, the J gene TRBJ2-2; D not resolved. From germline, CDR1 is MNHEY and CDR2 SVGAGI. Trimming took off 2 bases at V and 3 bases at J, with 16 bases between the two ends. This CDR3 is built from 17 residues. DNA for the CDR3: TGTGCCAGCAGTTACGAAAAGGGCCGCCCCGACACCGGGGAGCTGTTTTTT. It translates to CASSYEKGRPDTGELFF.

The sample holds many counts of this clonotype. The chain links TRBV27 to TRBJ2-1, with D perhaps TRBD2 (5 bases). CDR1 and CDR2 from the germline V gene are MNHEY and SMNVEV (reference sequence). The V end lost 6 bases, the J end lost 0 bases, and 15 bases lay between the germline ends. The CDR3 spans 16 residues. CDR3 residues: CASRQPRGSSYNEQFF. CDR3 DNA: TGTGCCAGCAGACAACCCCGGGGTAGCTCCTACAATGAGCAGTTCTTC.

V usage is TRBV28 and J usage is TRBJ1-3; D gene uncertain. Deletions cut 5 bases from V and 5 bases from J, with 19 bases between. The CDR3 has 16 amino acids. CDR1 and CDR2 (germline): MDHEN, SYDVKM. CDR3 bases: TGTGCCAGCAGTCCACTATCCGCGCGCCAACGAAACACCATATATTTT. Encoded protein: CASSPLSARQRNTIYF.

The rearrangement joins TRBV7-2 to TRBJ1-1, with 8 bases lining up with TRBD1. Germline V lookup: CDR1 SGHTA, CDR2 FQGNSA. There are 15 residues in the CDR3. V gave up 5 bases and J gave up 0 bases; unmatched junction bases: 5. The CDR3 here is CASSLQGELNTEAFF. The CDR3 region has the DNA TGTGCCAGCAGCCTACAGGGGGAGTTGAACACTGAAGCTTTCTTT. Full variable domain (missing parts from reference TRBV7-2 and TRBJ1-1): GAGVSQSPSNKVTEKGKDVELRCDPISGHTALYWYRQSLGQGLEFLIYFQGNSAPDKSGLPSDRFSAERTGGSVSTLTIQRTQQEDSAVYLCASSLQGELNTEAFFGQGTRLTVV.

About this clonotype: This could be a read error, since a much larger clone is one nucleotide away. The chain carries TRBV20-1 and TRBJ2-4; a possible D gene is TRBD2 (5 bases). The CDR3 extends over 15 amino acids. The germline gives CDR1 DFQATT, CDR2 SNEGSKA (reference sequence). The CDR3 protein is CNARHQRTEVNIQYF. Written as DNA, the CDR3 is TGCAATGCTAGGCATCAGCGGACCGAAGTTAACATTCAGTACTTC.

This clonotype was counted between two and nine times. This chain links TRBV20-1 with TRBJ1-1, with a weak D call TRBD1 (5 bases). The CDR3 runs to 11 residues. V lost 1 base to trimming and J lost 10 bases, with 10 bases between them. Per the germline V gene, CDR1 is DFQATT and CDR2 is SNEGSKA (reference sequence). CDR3 DNA sequence: TGCAGTGCTAGAGTTGGGGGAGGAGCTTTCTTT. It encodes CSARVGGGAFF.

This clonotype was recorded a few times. This chain connects TRBV27 to TRBJ1-1; TRBD1 matches 7 bases. The germline V gene encodes CDR1 MNHEY and CDR2 SMNVEV (reference sequence). Trimming removed 6 bases from V and 5 bases from J; junction bases left unmatched: 9. The CDR3 runs 14 residues. The CDR3 region has the DNA TGTGCCAGCAGAATAGCAGGGGGTTTGACTGAAGCTTTCTTT. This codes for CASRIAGGLTEAFF.

The CDR3 region has the DNA TGTGCCAGCAGCCAAGACGCTGGGGTAGGTAATCAGCCCCAGCATTTT. It codes for CASSQDAGVGNQPQHF. The gene calls are TRBV3-1 and TRBJ1-5, with D uncertain. The CDR3 sequence is 16 residues long. Between the trimmed V and J ends, which lost 0 bases and 4 bases, there was a span of 13 bases. CDR1 and CDR2 (germline): LGHDT, YNNKEL (reference sequence).

In its sample, this clonotype was seen a few times. The CDR3 DNA sequence: TGTGCCAGCAGCCAGACAGGGGCGCTGGGGAGTGAAGCTTTCTTT. Translated, it gives CASSQTGALGSEAFF. The chain has TRBV6-2 or TRBV6-3 and TRBJ1-1, with 8 bases aligning to TRBD1. J lost 7 bases, V lost 6 bases, and 13 bases had no gene match. Germline-derived CDR1 and CDR2 are MNHEY and SVGEGT. The CDR3 extends over 15 amino acids.

J is TRBJ2-4 and V is TRBV7-2, with D possibly matching TRBD2 (5 bases). The J call is in doubt because the DNA end fits TRBJ2-5 better. CDR1 and CDR2 (germline): SGHTA, FQGNSA. The CDR3 runs to 15 residues. The CDR3 DNA is TGTGCCAGCAGCTTAGGAACTAGTAAAGGGAAGACCCAGTACTTC. It encodes CASSLGTSKGKTQYF.